A selection of T cell receptor beta chains follows, all from one sample in a study of cytomegalovirus exposure and HLA in healthy donors. Repertoires were generated with immunoSEQ multiplex PCR, while TCRdb's copy carries only in-frame clones and drops some. This repertoire shows over 110,000 clones, around 79% found once; its top ten account for roughly 1%. Material: PBMCs. The origin of the receptors is a man aged 18 to 35 in good health and CMV-seronegative. Each CDR3 is given with its conserved first and last residue. D genes are given only for firm matches.

V gene	J gene	D gene	CDR3 protein
TRBV7-9	TRBJ1-2	TRBD1	CASSPRGQGARDYGYTF
TRBV7-9	TRBJ2-7	TRBD1	CASSLVGTRGTGYEQYF
TRBV7-9	TRBJ2-1	-	CASSPNYEQFF
TRBV4-2	TRBJ2-5	TRBD1	CASSQHLGQGKETQYF
TRBV27	TRBJ2-5	-	CASSPHPRQETQYF
TRBV5-6	TRBJ1-1	-	CASSFGGRVNTEAFF
TRBV7-2	TRBJ1-5	-	CASSLYQGSNQPQHF
TRBV4-1	TRBJ2-1	-	CASSYKTENNEQFF
TRBV30	TRBJ2-7	TRBD1	CAWISSEDRPFPYEQYF
TRBV7-9	TRBJ1-2	TRBD1	CASSLGQGADGYTF
TRBV7-8	TRBJ1-2	TRBD1	CASSLGGTAGLGYTF
TRBV5-6	TRBJ1-2	TRBD1	CASSEGQGLNTF
TRBV19	TRBJ2-7	TRBD1	CASSHRDRGPYEQYF
TRBV6-1	TRBJ1-4	TRBD1	CASSPSGTANEKLFF
TRBV11-2	TRBJ2-1	-	CASSWGGEQFF
TRBV19	TRBJ2-7	-	CASSIFGGEQYF
TRBV7-2	TRBJ1-6	TRBD1	CASSLTGGSPLHF
TRBV4-1	TRBJ1-1	-	CANQRQREAFF
TRBV15	TRBJ2-7	TRBD1	CATGQGEGEQYF
TRBV15	TRBJ1-2	TRBD1	CATSRETGTGYGYTF
TRBV5-6	TRBJ1-1	-	CASSRGENTEAFF
TRBV2	-	-	CASNGGRGDEQYF
TRBV29-1	TRBJ1-1	-	CSVVNSNTEAFF
TRBV28	TRBJ1-1	-	CASSLSRGLNTEAFF
TRBV7-2	TRBJ2-5	-	CASSPTSPLQGTQYF
TRBV4-1	TRBJ2-7	TRBD1	CASSQTGTGDYEQYF
TRBV19	TRBJ1-2	TRBD1	CASSWRGQGVSGYTF
TRBV30	TRBJ1-1	TRBD1	CAWTPIGQGTGTEAFF
TRBV7-8	TRBJ2-3	TRBD1	CASSLRFDRGGATQYF